Shown below are 9 T cell receptor beta chains from a single sample sequenced in a study of long-term antiretroviral therapy in people with HIV. They ran version v3.0 of the immunoSEQ assay at survey level. TCRdb's copy holds only in-frame clones and misses some; the assay was immunoSEQ multiplex PCR. The table includes around 37,000 clones, 85% detected once. The sample in question was unsorted PBMCs, obtained around 3.3 years after starting antiretroviral therapy. The receptor set was obtained from a man aged 18 to 29 with HIV.

The rearrangement links TRBV27 to TRBJ1-4; a weak D match, TRBD1 (5 bases). V lost 6 bases and J lost 8, with 16 bases in between. This CDR3 is built from 14 residues. From germline, CDR1 is MNHEY and CDR2 SMNVEV (reference sequence). Here the CDR3 DNA reads TGTGCCAGCAGCCCCTGGGACGGGCGGGAAAAACTGTTTTTT. Amino acid sequence: CASSPWDGREKLFF.

The chain employs TRBV7-2 and TRBJ2-1; no clear D gene. Germline assignment: CDR1 SGHTA and CDR2 FQGNSA. This CDR3 has 15 residues. Trimming pared 3 bases from V and 3 bases from J, leaving 12 bases between. This CDR3 is CASSFRSLGYNEQFF. The CDR3 bases are TGTGCCAGCAGCTTCCGATCCCTGGGCTACAATGAGCAGTTCTTC.

Here the CDR3 DNA reads TGTGCCAGCTCACCATACGCCCCTGGGGCGGGATTCTCCTACGAGCAGTACTTC. Its protein is CASSPYAPGAGFSYEQYF. The V gene is TRBV18, the J gene TRBJ2-7; TRBD2 might be the D (6 bases). Trimming left V 2 bases short and J 0 bases short, with 20 bases between. From germline, CDR1 is KGHSH and CDR2 LQKENI. CDR3 length: 18 residues.

V gene TRBV19 combines with J gene TRBJ2-5, with a weak D call TRBD1 (5 bases). Trimming shortened V by 4 bases and J by 2 bases, and 11 bases separated the two germline ends. The CDR3 length is 14 residues. CDR1 is LNHDA and CDR2 is SQIVND in the germline V gene (reference sequence). The CDR3 reads CASSTGKGQETQYF. In nucleotides, the CDR3 is TGTGCCAGTAGTACAGGGAAGGGGCAAGAGACCCAGTACTTC.

The J gene is TRBJ2-7, the V gene TRBV19; 13 positions match TRBD2. Trimming at V came to 5 bases and at J to 3 bases, leaving 4 bases not matched to a gene. The CDR3 consists of 15 residues. Germline V lookup: CDR1 LNHDA, CDR2 SQIVND (reference sequence). In DNA, the CDR3 is TGTGCCAGTAGTCCTCGGACTAGCGGGAGCTACGAGCAGTACTTC. Its protein product is CASSPRTSGSYEQYF.

The chain couples TRBV29-1 to TRBJ2-7; D may match TRBD1 or TRBD2 (5 bases each). Trimming took off 5 bases at V and 9 bases at J, with 11 bases between the two ends. In germline, CDR1 is SQVTM, CDR2 ANQGSEA. This CDR3 region has 10 residues. This CDR3 is CSVSDGGQYF. The CDR3 DNA sequence: TGCAGCGTTTCGGATGGGGGGCAGTACTTC.

J is TRBJ1-1 and V is TRBV4-1; tentative D call: TRBD1 (5 bases). V gave up 0 bases and J gave up 5 bases, with 13 bases separating them. There are 15 residues in the CDR3. CDR1 MGHRA and CDR2 YSYEKL come from the germline V gene. The chain's CDR3 is CASSQDPGWGTEAFF. The CDR3 DNA is TGCGCCAGCAGCCAAGACCCAGGGTGGGGTACTGAAGCTTTCTTT.

The chain carries TRBV9 and TRBJ2-3; 8 bases are shared with TRBD2. The germline CDR1 and CDR2 sequences are SGDLS and YYNGEE. V gave up 4 bases and J gave up 3 bases; unmatched junction bases: 4. The CDR3 loop spans 14 amino acids. This CDR3 reads CASSPGLGTDTQYF. In DNA form, the CDR3 reads TGTGCCAGCAGCCCGGGACTAGGGACAGATACGCAGTATTTT.

The chain carries TRBV11-1 and TRBJ1-2, with a weak D call TRBD1 (5 bases). Germline V CDR1 and CDR2: SGHAT, FQDESV (reference sequence). Trimming pared 1 base from V and 4 bases from J, leaving 10 bases between. The CDR3 covers 14 residues. The CDR3 DNA sequence: TGTGCCAGCAGCTTAGTCGCAGGGAGCTATGGCTACACCTTC. Its protein is CASSLVAGSYGYTF.